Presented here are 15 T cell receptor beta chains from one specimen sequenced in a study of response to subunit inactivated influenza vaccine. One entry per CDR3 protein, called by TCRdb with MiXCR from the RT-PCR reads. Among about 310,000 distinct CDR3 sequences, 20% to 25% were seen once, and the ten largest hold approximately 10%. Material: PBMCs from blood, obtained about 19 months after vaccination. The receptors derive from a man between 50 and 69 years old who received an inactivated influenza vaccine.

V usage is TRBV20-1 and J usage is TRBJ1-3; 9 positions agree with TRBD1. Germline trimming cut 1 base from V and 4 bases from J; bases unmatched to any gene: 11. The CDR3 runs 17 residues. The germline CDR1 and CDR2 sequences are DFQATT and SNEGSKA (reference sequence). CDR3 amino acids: CSARGRDRVGRGNTIYF. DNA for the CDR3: TGCAGTGCTAGAGGCCGGGACAGGGTGGGGAGGGGAAACACCATATATTTT.

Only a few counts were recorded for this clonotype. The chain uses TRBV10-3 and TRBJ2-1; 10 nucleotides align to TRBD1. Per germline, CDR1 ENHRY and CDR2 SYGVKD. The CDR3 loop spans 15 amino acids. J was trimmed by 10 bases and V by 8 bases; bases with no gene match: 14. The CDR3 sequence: CAIDTGQGVLREQFF. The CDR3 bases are TGTGCCATCGATACAGGACAGGGGGTATTAAGGGAGCAGTTCTTC.

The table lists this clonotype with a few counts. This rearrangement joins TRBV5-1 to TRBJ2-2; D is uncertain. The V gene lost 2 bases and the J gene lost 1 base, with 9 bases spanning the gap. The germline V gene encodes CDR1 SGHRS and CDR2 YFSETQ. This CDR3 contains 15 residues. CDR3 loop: CASSFRILNTGELFF. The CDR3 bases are TGCGCCAGCAGCTTCCGGATACTGAACACCGGGGAGCTGTTTTTT.

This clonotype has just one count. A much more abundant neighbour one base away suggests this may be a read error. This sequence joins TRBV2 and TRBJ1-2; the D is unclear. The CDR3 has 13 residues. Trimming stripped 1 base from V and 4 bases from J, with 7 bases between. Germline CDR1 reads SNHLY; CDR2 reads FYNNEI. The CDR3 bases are TGTGCCAGCAGTGAAGACAGAATCTATGGCTACACCTTC. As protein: CASSEDRIYGYTF.

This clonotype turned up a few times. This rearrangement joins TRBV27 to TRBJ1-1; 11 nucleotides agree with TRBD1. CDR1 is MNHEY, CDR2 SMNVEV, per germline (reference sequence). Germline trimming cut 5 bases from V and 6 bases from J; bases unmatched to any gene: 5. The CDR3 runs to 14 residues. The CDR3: CASSRTGGSSEAFF. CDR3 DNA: TGTGCCAGCAGTCGGACAGGGGGCTCCTCTGAAGCTTTCTTT.

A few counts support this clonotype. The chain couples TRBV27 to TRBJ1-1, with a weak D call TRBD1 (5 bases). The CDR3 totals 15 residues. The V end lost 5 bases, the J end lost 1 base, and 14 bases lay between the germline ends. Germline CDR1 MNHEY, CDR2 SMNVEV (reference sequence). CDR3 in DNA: TGTGCCAGCAGTGGTGTCGGGACTGAGAACACTGAAGCTTTCTTT. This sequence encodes CASSGVGTENTEAFF.

The CDR3 reads CASSAGDRAGYTF. CDR3 coding DNA: TGTGCCAGCAGCGCTGGGGACAGGGCTGGCTACACCTTC. The V gene is TRBV9, the J gene TRBJ1-2; 9 bases map to TRBD1. Germline loops: CDR1 SGDLS, CDR2 YYNGEE. Germline trimming cut 3 bases from V and 7 bases from J; bases unmatched to any gene: 4. The CDR3 runs 13 residues.

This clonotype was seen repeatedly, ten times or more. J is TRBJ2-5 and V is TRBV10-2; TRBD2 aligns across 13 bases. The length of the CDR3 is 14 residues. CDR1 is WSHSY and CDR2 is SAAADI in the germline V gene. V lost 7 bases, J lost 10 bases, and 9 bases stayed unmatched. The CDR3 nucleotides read TGCGCCAGCACCCCCGGGACTAGCGGGATGGTCCAGTACTTC. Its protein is CASTPGTSGMVQYF.

In DNA, the CDR3 is TGTGCCAGCAGCTTAGCCCCGAGCTCCTACAATGAGCAGTTCTTC. Translated: CASSLAPSSYNEQFF. The V gene is TRBV7-6, the J gene TRBJ2-1; D remains ambiguous. With 0 bases removed from V and 0 bases from J, the gap between germline ends came to 6 bases. Germline loops: CDR1 SGHVS, CDR2 FNYEAQ. The CDR3 is made up of 15 amino acids.

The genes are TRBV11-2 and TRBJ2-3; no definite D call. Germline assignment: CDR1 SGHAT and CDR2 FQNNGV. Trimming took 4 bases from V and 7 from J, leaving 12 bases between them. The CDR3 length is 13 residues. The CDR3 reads CASSSESRNTQYF. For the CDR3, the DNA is TGTGCCAGCAGCTCCGAAAGTAGAAATACGCAGTATTTT. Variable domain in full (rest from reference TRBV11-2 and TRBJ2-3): EAGVAQSPRYKIIEKRQSVAFWCNPISGHATLYWYQQILGQGPKLLIQFQNNGVVDDSQLPKDRFSAERLKGVDSTLKIQPAKLEDSAVYLCASSSESRNTQYFGPGTRLTVL.

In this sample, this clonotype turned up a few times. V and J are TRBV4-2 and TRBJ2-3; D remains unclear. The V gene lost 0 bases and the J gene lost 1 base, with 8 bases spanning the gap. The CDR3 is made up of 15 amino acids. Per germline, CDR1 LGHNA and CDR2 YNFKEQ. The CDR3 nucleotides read TGTGCCAGCAGCCAAGACAAGCGTCGCACAGATACGCAGTATTTT. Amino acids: CASSQDKRRTDTQYF.

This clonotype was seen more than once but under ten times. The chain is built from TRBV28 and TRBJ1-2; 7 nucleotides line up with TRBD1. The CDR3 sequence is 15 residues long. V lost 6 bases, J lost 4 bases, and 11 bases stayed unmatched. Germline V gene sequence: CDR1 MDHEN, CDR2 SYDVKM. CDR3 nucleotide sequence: TGTGCCAGCAGATACCTCGGGACAGCGACCTATGGCTACACCTTC. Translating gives CASRYLGTATYGYTF.

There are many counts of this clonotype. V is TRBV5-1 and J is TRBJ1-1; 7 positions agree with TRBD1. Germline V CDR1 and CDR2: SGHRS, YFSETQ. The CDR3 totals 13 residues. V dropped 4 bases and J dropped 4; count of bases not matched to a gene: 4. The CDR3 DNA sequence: TGCGCCAGCAGCAGGGACAGTCCCACTGAAGCTTTCTTT. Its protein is CASSRDSPTEAFF. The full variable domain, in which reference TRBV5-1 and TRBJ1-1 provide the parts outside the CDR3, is KAGVTQTPRYLIKTRGQQVTLSCSPISGHRSVSWYQQTPGQGLQFLFEYFSETQRNKGNFPGRFSGRQFSNSRSEMNVSTLELGDSALYLCASSRDSPTEAFFGQGTRLTVV.

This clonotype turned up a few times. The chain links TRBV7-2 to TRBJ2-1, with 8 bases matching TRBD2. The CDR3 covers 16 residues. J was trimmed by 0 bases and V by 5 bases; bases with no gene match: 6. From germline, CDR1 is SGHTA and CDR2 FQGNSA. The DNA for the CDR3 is TGTGCCAGCAGCCATAGCGGGGCTAGCTCCTACAATGAGCAGTTCTTC. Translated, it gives CASSHSGASSYNEQFF.

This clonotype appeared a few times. This chain's CDR3 is CATSDLGTSGQETQYF. The CDR3 DNA is TGTGCCACCAGTGATTTGGGGACTAGCGGACAAGAGACCCAGTACTTC. The chain links TRBV24-1 to TRBJ2-5, with TRBD2 matching over 11 bases. The CDR3 runs to 16 residues. The germline V gene has CDR1 KGHDR and CDR2 SFDVKD. Trimming cost V 0 bases and J 2 bases; bases outside gene matches: 1.